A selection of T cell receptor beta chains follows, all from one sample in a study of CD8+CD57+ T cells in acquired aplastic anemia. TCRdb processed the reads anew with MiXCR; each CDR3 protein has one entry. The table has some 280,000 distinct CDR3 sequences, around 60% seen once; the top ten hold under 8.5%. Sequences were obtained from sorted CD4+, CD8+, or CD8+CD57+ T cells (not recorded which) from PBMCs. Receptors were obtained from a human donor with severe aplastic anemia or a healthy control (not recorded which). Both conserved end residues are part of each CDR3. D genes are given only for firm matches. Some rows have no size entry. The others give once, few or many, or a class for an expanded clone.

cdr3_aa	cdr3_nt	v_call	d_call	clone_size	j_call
CASSTGNGNQPQHF	TGTGCCAGCAGTACAGGGAATGGCAATCAGCCCCAGCATTTT	TRBV12-3/TRBV12-4	NA	many	TRBJ1-5
CASSLDTHRRETQYF	TGTGCCAGCAGCTTAGATACTCATAGACGTGAGACCCAGTACTTC	TRBV7-2	NA	NA	TRBJ2-5
CASPGQGAGGYTF	TGTGCCAGCCCAGGACAGGGGGCAGGTGGCTACACCTTC	TRBV12-3/TRBV12-4	TRBD1	NA	TRBJ1-2
CASSVPVGGRNEQYF	TGTGCCAGCAGCGTACCCGTTGGGGGGCGGAACGAGCAGTACTTC	TRBV9	NA	once	TRBJ2-7
CASSVTGNSHEQFF	TGTGCCAGCAGCGTAACAGGGAATTCCCATGAGCAGTTCTTC	TRBV9	NA	many	TRBJ2-1
CASSKYGGQETQYF	TGTGCCAGCAGCAAATACGGGGGACAAGAGACCCAGTACTTC	TRBV7-3	NA	many	TRBJ2-5
CASSPQMRAGSTDTQYF	TGTGCCAGCTCACCACAGATGAGAGCGGGGTCAACAGATACGCAGTATTTT	TRBV18	TRBD2	few	TRBJ2-3
CASRTAGGQNTGELFF	TGCGCCAGCAGGACGGCGGGGGGGCAGAACACCGGGGAGCTGTTTTTT	TRBV10-2	TRBD2	few	TRBJ2-2
CSARDRGGSGEQYF	TGCAGTGCTAGAGATCGGGGAGGCAGTGGGGAGCAGTACTTC	TRBV20-1	NA	few	TRBJ2-7
CSARGGRRGVYGYTF	TGCAGTGCTAGGGGGGGGCGGAGGGGGGTTTATGGCTACACCTTC	TRBV20-1	NA	NA	TRBJ1-2
CASSPRASGISEQYF	TGTGCCAGCAGCCCAAGGGCTAGCGGGATAAGTGAGCAGTACTTC	TRBV7-4	TRBD2	once	TRBJ2-7
CASSLGAGAGGHETQYF	TGTGCCAGCAGCTTAGGGGCCGGAGCGGGGGGGCACGAGACCCAGTACTTC	TRBV7-8	TRBD2	once	TRBJ2-5
CASSLVGQGSDTQYF	TGTGCCAGCAGCTTAGTCGGACAAGGATCAGATACGCAGTATTTT	TRBV7-2	NA	NA	TRBJ2-3
CASSLDPGLARSYEQYF	TGTGCCAGCAGCTTAGACCCAGGACTAGCAAGATCCTACGAGCAGTACTTC	TRBV7-8	TRBD2	NA	TRBJ2-7
CASSYQGARGGNTIYF	TGTGCCAGCAGCTATCAGGGGGCTAGAGGTGGAAACACCATATATTTT	TRBV7-2	TRBD1	many	TRBJ1-3
CASSDRGRTETQYF	TGTGCCAGCAGCGACAGGGGGCGCACAGAGACCCAGTACTTC	TRBV2	TRBD1	NA	TRBJ2-5
CSPAPGEPTDTQYF	TGCAGCCCCGCCCCGGGGGAGCCCACAGATACGCAGTATTTT	TRBV29-1	NA	NA	TRBJ2-3
CASSRGGGLAYEQYF	TGTGCCAGTAGTCGGGGCGGGGGATTAGCCTACGAGCAGTACTTC	TRBV19	TRBD2	NA	TRBJ2-7
CASSLQTAHNSPLHF	TGTGCCAGCAGCTTACAGACAGCTCATAATTCACCCCTCCACTTT	TRBV7-6	NA	NA	TRBJ1-6
CASSLERGGPYNEQFF	TGTGCCAGCAGCCTCGAGCGGGGGGGTCCGTACAATGAGCAGTTCTTC	TRBV7-9	TRBD2	NA	TRBJ2-1
CSATGLAGYEQYF	TGCAGTGCAACGGGACTAGCGGGCTACGAGCAGTACTTC	TRBV20-1	TRBD2	NA	TRBJ2-7
CASSEAGVISSYNEQFF	TGTGCCAGCAGTGAGGCGGGAGTGATAAGCTCCTACAATGAGCAGTTCTTC	TRBV2	TRBD2	few	TRBJ2-1
CASSLALGQPQHF	TGTGCCAGCAGTTTAGCGTTAGGTCAGCCCCAGCATTTT	TRBV12-3/TRBV12-4	NA	NA	TRBJ1-5
CATGQTSYEQYF	TGTGCCACCGGACAGACCTCCTACGAGCAGTACTTC	TRBV10-3	NA	NA	TRBJ2-7
CASSLETGTSASGQFF	TGTGCCAGCAGCTTAGAGACCGGGACTAGCGCTTCTGGGCAGTTCTTC	TRBV2	TRBD2	NA	TRBJ2-1
CASSSLAGGAGTQYF	TGTGCCAGCAGCTCCCTAGCGGGGGGGGCCGGGACCCAGTACTTC	TRBV7-7	TRBD2	once	TRBJ2-5
CASSEGRQGEAFF	TGTGCCAGCAGTGAGGGCCGCCAGGGAGAAGCTTTCTTT	TRBV2	NA	NA	TRBJ1-1
CASSGTVASGGAEQFF	TGTGCCAGCAGCGGAACCGTGGCTAGCGGGGGGGCCGAGCAGTTCTTC	TRBV7-9	TRBD2	NA	TRBJ2-1
CAISDSFGDADAYGYTF	TGTGCCATCAGTGATTCGTTCGGGGACGCAGATGCCTATGGCTACACCTTC	TRBV10-3	NA	NA	TRBJ1-2
CSAHGTGGYTF	TGCAGTGCCCATGGGACAGGCGGCTACACCTTC	TRBV20-1	TRBD1	once	TRBJ1-2
CASSFEARTYEQYF	TGTGCCAGCAGTTTCGAGGCCAGGACCTACGAGCAGTACTTC	TRBV12-3/TRBV12-4	NA	NA	TRBJ2-7
CASSPVETQETQYF	TGCGCCAGCAGCCCCGTGGAAACCCAAGAGACCCAGTACTTC	TRBV7-6	NA	NA	TRBJ2-5
CASSLIGLAGGLQETQYF	TGCGCCAGCAGCTTGATTGGGCTAGCGGGGGGGCTCCAAGAGACCCAGTACTTC	TRBV5-1	TRBD2	many	TRBJ2-5
CAISEFMLFGTSGINEQFF	TGTGCCATCAGTGAGTTCATGTTGTTCGGGACTAGCGGGATTAATGAGCAGTTCTTC	TRBV10-3	TRBD2	NA	TRBJ2-1
CASSFDRGRRDGQYF	TGTGCCAGCAGTTTCGACAGGGGGCGCAGGGACGGGCAGTACTTC	TRBV2	TRBD1	NA	TRBJ2-7
CASSQDVAGARGDTQYF	TGTGCCAGCAGCCAAGATGTGGCGGGGGCTCGGGGAGATACGCAGTATTTT	TRBV14	NA	many	TRBJ2-3
CATSAGGTGIHEQYF	TGTGCCACCAGTGCGGGGGGGACAGGAATCCACGAGCAGTACTTC	TRBV24-1	NA	few	TRBJ2-7
CASQPGGAYEQYF	TGTGCCAGCCAACCAGGGGGGGCCTACGAGCAGTACTTC	TRBV19	NA	NA	TRBJ2-7
CASSTGGNSYEQYF	TGTGCCAGTAGTACCGGTGGCAACTCCTACGAGCAGTACTTC	TRBV19	NA	NA	TRBJ2-7
CASSMGSSYEQYF	TGTGCCAGTAGTATGGGCAGTTCCTACGAGCAGTACTTC	TRBV19	NA	NA	TRBJ2-7
CASSGQGNQETQYF	TGTGCCAGCAGTGGACAGGGCAATCAGGAGACCCAGTACTTC	TRBV11-3	TRBD1	few	TRBJ2-5
CASSLQGFNEQYF	TGTGCCAGCAGTCTACAGGGTTTCAATGAGCAGTACTTC	TRBV11-3	NA	NA	TRBJ2-7
CSVKTSGETSYNEQFF	TGCAGCGTAAAGACTAGCGGGGAGACCTCCTACAATGAGCAGTTCTTC	TRBV29-1	TRBD2	many	TRBJ2-1
CASSSGTGIQPQHF	TGTGCCAGCAGCTCCGGGACAGGGATTCAGCCCCAGCATTTT	TRBV11-2	TRBD1	NA	TRBJ1-5